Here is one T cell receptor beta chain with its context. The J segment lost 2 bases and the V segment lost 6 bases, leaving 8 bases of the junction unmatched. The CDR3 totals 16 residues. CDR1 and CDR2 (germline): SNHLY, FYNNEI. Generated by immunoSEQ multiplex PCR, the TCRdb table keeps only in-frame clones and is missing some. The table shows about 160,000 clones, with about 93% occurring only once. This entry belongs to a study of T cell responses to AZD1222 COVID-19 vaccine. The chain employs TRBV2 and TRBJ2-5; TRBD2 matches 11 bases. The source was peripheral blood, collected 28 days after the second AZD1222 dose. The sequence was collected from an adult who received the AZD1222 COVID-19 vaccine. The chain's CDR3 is CASSVGLAGLQETQYF. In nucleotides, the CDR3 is TGTGCCAGCAGCGTAGGACTAGCGGGTCTACAAGAGACCCAGTACTTC.